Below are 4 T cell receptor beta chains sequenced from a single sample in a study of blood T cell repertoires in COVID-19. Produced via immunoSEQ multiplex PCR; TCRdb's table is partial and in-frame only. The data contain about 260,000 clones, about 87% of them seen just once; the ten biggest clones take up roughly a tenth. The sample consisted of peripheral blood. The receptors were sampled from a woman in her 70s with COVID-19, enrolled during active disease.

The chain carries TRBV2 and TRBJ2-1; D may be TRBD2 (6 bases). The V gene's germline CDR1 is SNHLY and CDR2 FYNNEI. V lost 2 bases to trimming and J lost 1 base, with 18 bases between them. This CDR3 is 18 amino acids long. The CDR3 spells CASSEFSARRGSYNEQFF. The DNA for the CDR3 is TGTGCCAGCAGTGAATTTAGCGCCAGGAGGGGTTCCTACAATGAGCAGTTCTTC.

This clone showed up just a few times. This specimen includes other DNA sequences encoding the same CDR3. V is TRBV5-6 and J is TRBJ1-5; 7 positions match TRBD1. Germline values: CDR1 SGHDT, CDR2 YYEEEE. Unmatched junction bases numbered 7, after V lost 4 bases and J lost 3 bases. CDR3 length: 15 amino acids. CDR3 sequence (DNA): TGTGCCAGCAGCCGAAGGACAGGATCCAATCAGCCCCAGCATTTT. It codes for CASSRRTGSNQPQHF.

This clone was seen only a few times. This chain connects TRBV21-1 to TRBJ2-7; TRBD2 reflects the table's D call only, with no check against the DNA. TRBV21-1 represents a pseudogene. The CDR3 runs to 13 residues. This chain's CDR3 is CARLESSGFEQYF. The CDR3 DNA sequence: TGTGCCAGGCTAGAGTCGTCCGGGTTTGAGCAGTACTTC.

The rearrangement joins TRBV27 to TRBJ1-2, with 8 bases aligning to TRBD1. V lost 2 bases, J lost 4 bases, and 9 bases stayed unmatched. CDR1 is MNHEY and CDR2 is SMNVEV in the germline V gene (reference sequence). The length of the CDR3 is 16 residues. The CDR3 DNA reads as TGTGCCAGCAGTTTAAACACACCAGACAGGGGCTATGGCTACACCTTC. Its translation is CASSLNTPDRGYGYTF.